This TCR beta chain was profiled in a study of T cell responses to AZD1222 COVID-19 vaccine (dated by TCRdb to the early 2020s). In the study overall: A total of 240 or so trial participants underwent TCR sequencing, of whom around 210 had received two doses of AZD1222 and around 25 had received two doses of the MenACWY control vaccine. Trial participants were enrolled by age into 18-55, 56-69 and 70-plus year subgroups, with roughly 160, 29 and 62 TCR-sequenced participants respectively.

Of note for this clone: What antigen it recognizes has not been identified. The input lacks base qualities; no much larger clone sits a single base away.

The sample's time point label is to be understood as: about 28 days (+/-7) after the second vaccine dose. AZD1222 recipients whose second dose came at about 4 weeks and those whose second dose came at about 12 weeks were combined into one group, since spike-specific TCR depth and breadth did not differ between the two schedules. Vaccinee samples were obtained from the UK trials COV001 and COV002, which included a single-blind randomized controlled phase 2/3 trial of AZD1222 (ChAdOx1 nCoV-19) in healthy adults. Trial participant PBMC samples were collected at day 0 and day 28 after the second dose for TCRbeta chain sequencing. Results the study describes overall, beyond this receptor: Most participants were white British and females outnumbered males, and the authors suggested that clonal diversity may have been underestimated. Epitopes outside the regions mutated in the B.1.351 and B.1.1.7 variants were reportedly recognized by nearly half of the unique spike-specific TCRs. Conclusions about previously exposed vaccinees are limited, since just five or six AZD1222 recipients were seropositive for SARS-CoV-2 at baseline. The vaccine-associated CD4 TCRs covered the entire spike protein, and the dominant responses fell in regions 160-218 and 743-854. Because no samples from the day 14 peak response were available, repertoires could be characterized only after the peak T cell response. The 56-69-year group was small, and its depth increase did not reach significance, likely because of low power. After two AZD1222 doses, spike-specific TCR breadth and depth were significantly higher than at day 0 and than in MenACWY recipients.

The CDR3 regions of human TCRbeta chains were analyzed by immunosequencing. For the original study's pipeline: TCRs in the repertoires were compared against a reference library of SARS-CoV-2-specific TCRs that had been generated with the MIRA antigen-specificity platform. Breadth was defined as the fraction of unique TCRs that were SARS-CoV-2-associated. Depth was defined as the fraction of total T cells that were SARS-CoV-2-associated. Each spike-specific TCR was assigned to its reactive spike region and to a CD4 or CD8 class using the MIRA data. Log10-transformed breadth and depth values were compared by one-way ANOVA with Sidak's multiple comparisons tests. This is the immuneACCESS table as TCRdb keeps it, with only in-frame sequences that have V and J called. A part of the clones is gone; compared with another copy, unresolved V genes explain less than half, and the rest is unexplained. V and J calls and clone size come straight from that table; D and trimming were deduced from the DNA. The sample profile shows around 110,000 clones; about 90% of them were found once. Jointly, the top ten make up roughly 1.5% of the sample.

From the cysteine through the phenylalanine, the CDR3 covers 15 amino acids. The entry retains the CDR3 DNA only, 45 bases that are in frame from base 1. V is shortened by 0 bases, J by 4 bases, and the region joining them spans 13 bases. Per the germline V gene (reference sequence), SGHKS is the CDR1 and YYEKEE is the CDR2. The sample in question was peripheral blood, obtained 28 days after the second AZD1222 dose. The V and J segments used are TRBV5-5 and TRBJ1-2; the D gene cannot be resolved reliably. The sequence came from an adult who received the AZD1222 COVID-19 vaccine. The CDR3 in this case is CASSLAPGQIYGYTF. The DNA reads TGTGCCAGCAGCTTGGCTCCCGGGCAAATCTATGGCTACACCTTC.